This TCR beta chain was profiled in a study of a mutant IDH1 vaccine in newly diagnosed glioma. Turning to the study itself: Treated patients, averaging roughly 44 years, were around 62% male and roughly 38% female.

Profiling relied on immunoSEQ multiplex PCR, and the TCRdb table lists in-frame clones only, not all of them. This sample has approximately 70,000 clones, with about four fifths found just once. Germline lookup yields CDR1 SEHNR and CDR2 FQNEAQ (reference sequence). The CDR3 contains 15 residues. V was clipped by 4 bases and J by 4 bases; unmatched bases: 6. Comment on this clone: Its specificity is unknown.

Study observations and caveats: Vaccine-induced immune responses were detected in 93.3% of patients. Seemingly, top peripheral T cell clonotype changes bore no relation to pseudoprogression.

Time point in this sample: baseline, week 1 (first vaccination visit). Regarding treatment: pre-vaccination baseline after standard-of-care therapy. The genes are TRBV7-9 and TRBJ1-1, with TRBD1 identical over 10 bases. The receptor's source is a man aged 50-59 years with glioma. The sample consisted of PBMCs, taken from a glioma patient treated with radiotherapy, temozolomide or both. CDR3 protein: CASSSPGQGRTEAFF. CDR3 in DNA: TGTGCCAGCAGCTCGCCGGGACAGGGGCGCACTGAAGCTTTCTTT.